This T cell receptor beta chain appears in the sequencing data of a study of shared clonotypes between healthy human individuals. Generated by immunoSEQ multiplex PCR, the TCRdb table keeps only in-frame clones and is missing some. The sample has some 2.3 million clones, more than 85% seen once. Germline-derived CDR1 and CDR2 are MDHEN and SYDVKM. After removal of 6 bases from V and 6 bases from J, the junction contained 4 bases not matched to a gene. The CDR3 loop spans 14 amino acids. The rearrangement uses TRBV28 and TRBJ1-4; TRBD1 aligns across 10 bases. Sequenced input: naive CD4+ T cells from PBMCs. This sample's subset: CD45RA+ positively selected. This receptor was identified in a young man in good health. Some clones in this sample may be carry-over from other donors' samples. CDR3 coding DNA: TGTGCCAGCAGGCAGACAGGGGGCGATGAAAAACTGTTTTTT. It yields the protein CASRQTGGDEKLFF.